The entry below describes one T cell receptor beta chain. The antigen is undetermined. The data are from a study of blood T cells in healthy people across ages. Background on the study: Capture by template switching was about one barcoded beta molecule per two T cells.

Germline CDR1 reads SEHNR; CDR2 reads FQNEAQ (reference sequence). This CDR3 is built from 18 residues. V dropped 5 bases and J dropped 11; count of bases not matched to a gene: 20. Together with a sample-barcoded 5' primer, a J-beta primer mix was included in a second PCR lasting about 7 to 11 cycles. Each CDR3 protein gets one entry after TCRdb re-called the 5' RACE reads with MiXCR. The top ten clones hold around 10% of a sample with around 1.5 million distinct CDR3 sequences, about 32% of them seen once. Study observations and caveats: Lack of knowledge of donor CMV status possibly confounded expanded clonotype changes.

This sequence joins TRBV7-9 and TRBJ2-5; the match to TRBD2 covers 13 bases. The sequenced material came from blood. This TCR came from a young woman in good health. The CDR3, as DNA: TGTGCCAGCAGCCTCGGGAGGACTAGCGGGAGTGATCTACGAGCGCAGTACTTC. As protein: CASSLGRTSGSDLRAQYF.